These 29 T cell receptor beta chains share one sample of origin, sequenced in a study of blood T cell repertoires in COVID-19. Generated by immunoSEQ multiplex PCR, the TCRdb table keeps only in-frame clones and is missing some. The top ten hold 2.5% to 3% of the sample, which has around 160,000 clones, around four fifths seen once. What was sequenced was peripheral blood. The source of these receptors is a middle-aged woman with active or convalescent COVID-19.

The chain has TRBV6-5 and TRBJ1-1; 8 bases are shared with TRBD1. Germline assignment: CDR1 MNHEY and CDR2 SVGAGI. The CDR3 loop spans 15 amino acids. The trim removed 7 bases at V and 0 bases at J, leaving 7 bases unmatched. The CDR3: CASTTTGVMNTEAFF. The CDR3 coding sequence is TGTGCCAGCACCACGACAGGGGTCATGAACACTGAAGCTTTCTTT.

This clone was seen many times. The chain combines TRBV20-1 with TRBJ1-1; no clear D. Between the trimmed V and J ends, which lost 3 bases and 5 bases, there was a span of 4 bases. This CDR3 region has 10 residues. CDR1 and CDR2 from the germline V gene are DFQATT and SNEGSKA (reference sequence). The CDR3, as DNA: TGCAGTGCTAGGAGGACTGAAGCTTTCTTT. Translation: CSARRTEAFF.

The gene calls are TRBV4-1 and TRBJ2-2; 8 bases line up with TRBD1. Germline V gives CDR1 MGHRA, CDR2 YSYEKL. V lost 3 bases, J lost 6 bases, and 6 bases stayed unmatched. This CDR3 contains 15 residues. The CDR3 DNA sequence: TGCGCCAGCAGCCAGATGGACAGGGAATCCGGGGAGCTGTTTTTT. Residues: CASSQMDRESGELFF.

Concerning this clone itself: This sample also contains other DNA sequences that code for the same CDR3. The rearrangement uses TRBV10-2 and TRBJ2-1, with a tentative D call TRBD1 (5 bases). V lost 7 bases and J lost 1, with 11 bases in between. This CDR3 contains 14 residues. In germline, CDR1 is WSHSY, CDR2 SAAADI. The CDR3 DNA sequence: TGCGCCAGCACTCCCGACAGTTCCTACAATGAGCAGTTCTTC. It yields the protein CASTPDSSYNEQFF.

The V call is TRBV30, the J call TRBJ1-2, with D unresolved. Germline V gives CDR1 GTSNPN, CDR2 SVGIG (reference sequence). The CDR3 spans 11 residues. The CDR3: CVTAYNYGYTF. CDR3 sequence (DNA): TGTGTTACAGCTTATAACTATGGCTACACCTTC.

The chain couples TRBV4-1 to TRBJ1-5; 9 nucleotides agree with TRBD1. V gave up 6 bases and J gave up 4 bases; unmatched junction bases: 10. Germline V gene data show CDR1 as MGHRA and CDR2 as YSYEKL. CDR3 length equals 16 residues. The CDR3, as DNA: TGCGCCAGCAGTCCCGGGGCCGACAGGGGGAATCAGCCCCAGCATTTT. This sequence encodes CASSPGADRGNQPQHF.

The rearrangement links TRBV4-1 to TRBJ1-6; D not resolved. This CDR3 is 13 amino acids long. Germline CDR1 is MGHRA and CDR2 is YSYEKL. The germline V and J ends were trimmed by 0 bases and 11 bases, with 8 bases remaining between them. Here the CDR3 reads CASSQDKSTPLHF. CDR3 bases: TGCGCCAGCAGCCAAGATAAGAGTACACCCCTCCACTTT.

CDR3 sequence reads: CASSSHRRGNYGYTF. In DNA, the CDR3 is TGTGCCAGCAGTTCCCACCGGAGGGGCAACTATGGCTACACCTTC. The chain recombines TRBV28 with TRBJ1-2; possible D gene TRBD1, 5 bases. V was clipped by 4 bases and J by 2 bases, with 14 bases between them. Germline-derived CDR1 and CDR2 are MDHEN and SYDVKM. CDR3 length: 15 amino acids.

The genes are TRBV7-2 and TRBJ2-7; D uncertain. V lost 1 base, J lost 0 bases, and 10 bases lay in between. The CDR3 contains 15 residues. Per the germline V gene, CDR1 is SGHTA and CDR2 is FQGNSA. CDR3 sequence reads: CASSLGHGSSYEQYF. The CDR3, as DNA: TGTGCCAGCAGCTTAGGACACGGCAGCTCCTACGAGCAGTACTTC.

V is TRBV4-3 and J is TRBJ2-2; possible D gene TRBD1, 6 bases. Between the trimmed V and J ends, which lost 6 bases and 6 bases, there was a span of 14 bases. CDR3 length: 14 residues. Germline-derived CDR1 and CDR2 are LGHNA and YSLEER. The CDR3 region is CASSRLQGSGELFF. In DNA form, the CDR3 reads TGCGCCAGCAGTCGGCTACAGGGTTCCGGGGAGCTGTTTTTT.

The CDR3 sequence is CASSPSGDNTDTQYF. DNA of the CDR3: TGCGCCAGCAGCCCTTCGGGGGATAACACAGATACGCAGTATTTT. This chain links TRBV5-1 with TRBJ2-3; possibly TRBD2 for D (6 bases). Germline V CDR1 and CDR2: SGHRS, YFSETQ. V was clipped by 4 bases and J by 2 bases, with 14 bases between them. The CDR3 contains 15 residues.

This chain links TRBV28 with TRBJ2-2; 7 nucleotides line up with TRBD2. This CDR3 has 16 residues. Germline V gene data show CDR1 as MDHEN and CDR2 as SYDVKM. With V trimmed by 3 bases and J by 2 bases, 6 bases remained unmatched. CDR3 loop: CASSLGQGLNTGELFF. CDR3 sequence (DNA): TGTGCCAGCAGTTTGGGCCAGGGACTAAACACCGGGGAGCTGTTTTTT. Filled out from reference TRBV28 and TRBJ2-2, the complete variable domain reads DVKVTQSSRYLVKRTGEKVFLECVQDMDHENMFWYRQDPGLGLRLIYFSYDVKMKEKGDIPEGYSVSREKKERFSLILESASTNQTSMYLCASSLGQGLNTGELFFGEGSRLTVL.

The chain employs TRBV7-2 and TRBJ2-1; 9 nucleotides agree with TRBD2. Trimming took 2 bases from V and 6 from J; bases not matched to a gene: 8. The CDR3 length is 16 residues. Germline CDR1 SGHTA, CDR2 FQGNSA. The DNA of the CDR3 is TGTGCCAGCAGCTTAAGTTCAGCGGGAGGAGGCAATGAGCAGTTCTTC. It codes for CASSLSSAGGGNEQFF.

This clone has just a few counts. The CDR3 bases are TGTGCCAGCAGCCAAGATTGGGGAGGTGGCACCGGGGAGCTGTTTTTT. Amino acid sequence: CASSQDWGGGTGELFF. V and J are TRBV3-1 (or the pseudogene TRBV3-2) and TRBJ2-2; weak D call: TRBD2 (6 bases). CDR1 LGHDT and CDR2 YNNKEL come from the germline V gene (reference sequence). The V end lost 0 bases, the J end lost 4 bases, and 12 bases lay between the germline ends. This CDR3 has 16 amino acids.

In its sample, this clone was seen once. This chain joins TRBV5-1 and TRBJ1-1; D is unresolved. Germline-derived CDR1 and CDR2 are SGHRS and YFSETQ. V lost 1 base and J 1 base, leaving 14 bases between the germline ends. The CDR3 loop spans 16 amino acids. CDR3 sequence (DNA): TGCGCCAGCAGCTTGATGGCTGGGCAGAAGAACACTGAAGCTTTCTTT. This translates into CASSLMAGQKNTEAFF.

This clone was found a few times. This chain uses TRBV18 with TRBJ1-1, with D uncertain. From germline, CDR1 is KGHSH and CDR2 LQKENI. Trimming pared 5 bases from V and 1 base from J, leaving 11 bases between. The CDR3 runs 14 residues. In nucleotides, the CDR3 is TGTGCCAGCTCAGCCGGGTCGTGGAACACTGAAGCTTTCTTT. Translated: CASSAGSWNTEAFF.

The J gene is TRBJ1-6, the V gene TRBV11-2; 12 positions match TRBD1. CDR3 length: 16 amino acids. Germline values: CDR1 SGHAT, CDR2 FQNNGV. V was clipped by 8 bases and J by 7 bases; unmatched bases: 9. The CDR3, as DNA: TGTGCCAGCCGCCCGGGGGACAGGGGGCTAAATTCACCCCTCCACTTT. It yields the protein CASRPGDRGLNSPLHF.

In the case of this clone: One junction end does not reproduce the germline sequence, and a read error may be involved. The V call is TRBV7-7, the J call TRBJ1-1, with D unresolved. Germline V gives CDR1 SSHAT, CDR2 FNYEAQ (reference sequence). CDR3 length equals 13 residues. The CDR3 sequence: CASSHTANTEAFF. CDR3 nucleotide sequence: TGTGCTAGCAGCCACACAGCGAACACTGAAGCTTTCTTT.

The chain is built from TRBV27 and TRBJ2-1; 9 bases match TRBD2. The germline gives CDR1 MNHEY, CDR2 SMNVEV (reference sequence). The CDR3 consists of 16 residues. J gave up 6 bases and V 1 base, and 7 bases lay outside the gene matches. The chain's CDR3 is CASSLFGGRASNEQFF. The CDR3 DNA reads as TGTGCCAGCAGTTTATTCGGCGGGAGGGCCTCCAATGAGCAGTTCTTC.

V and J are TRBV7-2 and TRBJ2-3, with a possible D match to TRBD1 (5 bases). Germline loops: CDR1 SGHTA, CDR2 FQGNSA. V was shortened by 1 base and J by 3 bases, with 14 bases between the two germline ends. The CDR3 extends over 16 amino acids. The DNA of the CDR3 is TGTGCCAGCAGCTTAGGGGCAAGGGGTATGACAGATACGCAGTATTTT. It is translated as CASSLGARGMTDTQYF.

This clone was counted a single time. This sequence joins TRBV10-2 and TRBJ1-6, with 7 nucleotides matching TRBD1. CDR1 is WSHSY, CDR2 SAAADI, per germline. CDR3 size: 15 residues. Losses at the gene ends were 6 bases for V and 4 bases for J; bases not matched to a gene: 6. CDR3 sequence (DNA): TGCGCCAGCAGCACAGGGGCGACTTATAATTCACCCCTCCACTTT. This codes for CASSTGATYNSPLHF.

The J gene is TRBJ2-5, the V gene TRBV5-5; D ambiguous. Trimming stripped 4 bases from V and 0 bases from J, with 10 bases between. Germline-derived CDR1 and CDR2 are SGHKS and YYEKEE (reference sequence). There are 14 residues in the CDR3. CDR3: CASSHDTDQETQYF. CDR3 DNA: TGTGCCAGCAGCCATGACACGGACCAAGAGACCCAGTACTTC. Filled out from reference TRBV5-5 and TRBJ2-5, the complete variable domain reads DAGVTQSPTHLIKTRGQQVTLRCSPISGHKSVSWYQQVLGQGPQFIFQYYEKEERGRGNFPDRFSARQFPNYSSELNVNALLLGDSALYLCASSHDTDQETQYFGPGTRLLVL.

This chain links TRBV5-1 with TRBJ1-3; D remains unclear. This CDR3 comprises 17 residues. The germline V gene encodes CDR1 SGHRS and CDR2 YFSETQ. V lost 1 base and J 0 bases, leaving 14 bases between the germline ends. CDR3 bases: TGCGCCAGCAGCTTGCGCGGGCAGGCCGCCTCTGGAAACACCATATATTTT. Its translation is CASSLRGQAASGNTIYF.

Worth noting for this clone: The germline gene is not matched at one end of the junction; a read error may be the cause. This chain uses TRBV7-7 with TRBJ2-5, with 10 bases lining up with TRBD1. This CDR3 comprises 14 residues. Germline lookup yields CDR1 SSHAT and CDR2 FNYEAQ (reference sequence). The chain's CDR3 is CASSRDRGQETQYF. In DNA, the CDR3 is TGTGCTAGCAGCAGGGACAGGGGCCAAGAGACCCAGTACTTC.

The chain is built from TRBV28 and TRBJ1-1, with TRBD1 matching 9 bases. This CDR3 contains 16 residues. CDR1 and CDR2 from the germline V gene are MDHEN and SYDVKM. V was pared by 4 bases and J by 4 bases, with 10 bases of the junction left unmatched. CDR3 in DNA: TGTGCCAGCAGTTCAACAGGGGGCGAGTTTCGCACTGAAGCTTTCTTT. It encodes CASSSTGGEFRTEAFF.

CDR3 sequence reads: CASSEVGDTQYF. The DNA for the CDR3 is TGCGCCAGCAGCGAGGTCGGAGATACGCAGTATTTT. The genes are TRBV5-1 and TRBJ2-3, with D uncertain. The CDR3 consists of 12 residues. V was cut by 4 bases and J by 5 bases, with 8 bases left in between. Germline assignment: CDR1 SGHRS and CDR2 YFSETQ.

The J gene is TRBJ1-2, the V gene TRBV28; possibly TRBD1 for D (6 bases). Trimming left V 3 bases short and J 8 bases short, with 10 bases between. CDR1 and CDR2 (germline): MDHEN, SYDVKM. The length of the CDR3 is 12 residues. CDR3 nucleotides: TGTGCCAGCAGTTTTGGACAGAGGGGCTACACCTTC. Its protein is CASSFGQRGYTF.

V is TRBV2 and J is TRBJ1-3, with D tentatively TRBD1 (5 bases). Trimming removed 7 bases from V and 2 bases from J, with 15 bases in between. CDR3 size: 15 residues. CDR1 SNHLY and CDR2 FYNNEI come from the germline V gene. CDR3 DNA sequence: TGTGCCAGCACCCGGATACAGGTCCCTGGAAACACCATATATTTT. Its protein product is CASTRIQVPGNTIYF.

The chain couples TRBV6-2 or TRBV6-3 to TRBJ1-1; TRBD1 is a possible D gene (5 bases). The CDR3 length is 14 residues. The germline gives CDR1 MNHEY, CDR2 SVGEGT. The V and J ends lost 0 bases and 4 bases respectively, with 9 bases between them. CDR3 DNA: TGTGCCAGCAGTTACTCGGGGCATCTCACTGAAGCTTTCTTT. It specifies CASSYSGHLTEAFF.